The clone carrying this T cell receptor (beta chain) was observed a few times. Genes and germline come from the mouse. The read ends 4 residues shy of where the CDR3 ends; the end is completed using the germline J gene. Scientists pooled cutaneous lymph node cells and sorted them on CD4, CD8alpha, NKG2D, NKG2ACE and other markers. The data stem from a study of CD8+ T cells in alopecia areata. RNA, once extracted, was reverse transcribed into cDNA for use as the sequencing template. Using immunoSEQ multiplex PCR, the repertoire was profiled, and TCRdb retains in-frame clones only, with some absent. The sample holds approximately 280,000 clones, and no clone turns up only once. The J segment lost 3 bases and the V segment lost 0 bases, leaving 4 bases of the junction unmatched. This CDR3 region has 16 residues. CDR1 and CDR2 (germline): NSHNY, SYGAGN.

The J gene is TRBJ2-1, the V gene TRBV13-1, with 9 bases aligning to TRBD2. Sample: CD4+ T cells sorted from a lymph node. The clonotype originates from a C3H/HeJ mouse with alopecia areata. Mice of this strain are of MHC haplotype H2-k. This CDR3 is CASSDASGGGYAEQFF. The CDR3 bases that were read are TGTGCCAGCAGTGATGCTTCTGGGGGGGGCTATGCT.